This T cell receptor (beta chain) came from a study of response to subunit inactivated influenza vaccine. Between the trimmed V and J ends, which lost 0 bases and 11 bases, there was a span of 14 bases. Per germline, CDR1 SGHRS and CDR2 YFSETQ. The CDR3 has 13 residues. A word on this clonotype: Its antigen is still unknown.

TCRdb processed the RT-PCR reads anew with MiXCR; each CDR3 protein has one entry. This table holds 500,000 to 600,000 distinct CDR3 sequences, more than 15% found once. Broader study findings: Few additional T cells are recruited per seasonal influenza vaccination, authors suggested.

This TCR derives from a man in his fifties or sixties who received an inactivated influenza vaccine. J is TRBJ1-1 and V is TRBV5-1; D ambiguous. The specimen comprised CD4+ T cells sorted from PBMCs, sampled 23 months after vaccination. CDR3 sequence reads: CASSLVGVQSAFF. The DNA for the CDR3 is TGCGCCAGCAGCTTGGTTGGGGTTCAAAGCGCTTTCTTT. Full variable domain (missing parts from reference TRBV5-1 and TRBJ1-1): KAGVTQTPRYLIKTRGQQVTLSCSPISGHRSVSWYQQTPGQGLQFLFEYFSETQRNKGNFPGRFSGRQFSNSRSEMNVSTLELGDSALYLCASSLVGVQSAFFGQGTRLTVV.